The 5 T cell receptor beta chains in this list originate from one sample, sequenced in a study of cytomegalovirus exposure and HLA in healthy donors. The PCR ran on 60 Vbeta and 13 Jbeta primers. Here immunoSEQ multiplex PCR was the method, and the copy in TCRdb shows in-frame clones only, minus some. Here the sample spans about 120,000 clones, more than 80% being singletons. Sequencing was carried out using PBMCs. The receptors come from a middle-aged man in good health and CMV-seronegative.

V gene TRBV4-3 combines with J gene TRBJ1-4; 7 nucleotides agree with TRBD1. This CDR3 contains 16 residues. CDR1 and CDR2 (germline): LGHNA, YSLEER. Trimming cost V 0 bases and J 5 bases; bases outside gene matches: 6. The CDR3 sequence is CASSQDRDSQNEKLFF. The DNA for the CDR3 is TGCGCCAGCAGCCAAGATCGGGACAGCCAAAATGAAAAACTGTTTTTT.

This clone has a handful of counts. The genes are TRBV11-3 and TRBJ2-1, with a tentative D call TRBD1 (6 bases). The CDR3 totals 15 residues. V gave up 0 bases and J gave up 8 bases, with 14 bases separating them. Germline values: CDR1 SGHNT, CDR2 YENEEA. The CDR3 spells CASSLDIGQSDEQFF. The CDR3 DNA follows: TGTGCCAGCAGCTTAGATATTGGACAGTCGGATGAGCAGTTCTTC.

This clone was counted between two and nine times. The rearrangement links TRBV10-3 to TRBJ2-3; D possibly corresponds to TRBD1 (5 bases). Germline loops: CDR1 ENHRY, CDR2 SYGVKD. The V and J ends lost 4 bases and 2 bases respectively, with 25 bases between them. The CDR3 has 19 amino acids. Here the CDR3 reads CAISGLAPTDSGNTDTQYF. The CDR3, as DNA: TGTGCCATCAGTGGTCTCGCGCCCACCGATTCAGGGAACACAGATACGCAGTATTTT.

V gene TRBV5-1 combines with J gene TRBJ2-5, with 12 nucleotides matching TRBD2. CDR3 length: 16 amino acids. V gave up 0 bases and J gave up 2 bases; unmatched junction bases: 2. Per germline, CDR1 SGHRS and CDR2 YFSETQ. The CDR3 coding sequence is TGCGCCAGCAGCTTGGCGGGGACTAGCGGGCAAGAGACCCAGTACTTC. Translation: CASSLAGTSGQETQYF.

The rearrangement uses TRBV4-3 and TRBJ1-6; unclear D gene. The CDR3 contains 16 residues. CDR1 is LGHNA and CDR2 is YSLEER in the germline V gene. Trimming pared 1 base from V and 10 bases from J, leaving 17 bases between. The CDR3 spells CASSQGWQRLASPLHF. The CDR3 bases are TGCGCCAGCAGCCAAGGGTGGCAGCGTCTAGCCTCACCCCTCCACTTT.